Listed here are 20 T cell receptor beta chains from one sample, sequenced in a study of long-term antiretroviral therapy in people with HIV. With survey level as its setting, the immunoSEQ assay was v3.0. The data were produced by immunoSEQ multiplex PCR, yet TCRdb's version contains in-frame clones alone and is incomplete. The sample includes around 26,000 clones, just over 90% of them seen just once. The specimen comprised unsorted PBMCs, sampled 7.6 years after starting antiretroviral therapy. Every receptor here comes from a woman aged 40 to 50 with HIV.

The chain recombines TRBV7-2 with TRBJ1-2, with 9 bases lining up with TRBD1. There are 16 residues in the CDR3. V lost 2 bases and J lost 7; bases outside the gene matches: 11. Per the germline V gene, CDR1 is SGHTA and CDR2 is FQGNSA. Here the CDR3 DNA reads TGTGCCAGCAGCTTAAGGGACAGGGCAGCTCTTGGTGGCTACACCTTC. This sequence encodes CASSLRDRAALGGYTF.

CDR3 in DNA: TGTGCCAGCAGCGTAGACGTAAACTCCTACAATGAGCAGTTCTTC. Amino acid sequence: CASSVDVNSYNEQFF. This sequence joins TRBV9 and TRBJ2-1, with no clear D. Germline CDR1 reads SGDLS; CDR2 reads YYNGEE. The CDR3 spans 15 residues. V lost 0 bases, J lost 0 bases, and 7 bases lay in between.

The chain is built from TRBV29-1 and TRBJ1-1, with a tentative D call TRBD1 (5 bases). Germline V gene sequence: CDR1 SQVTM, CDR2 ANQGSEA. V lost 3 bases and J 4 bases, leaving 9 bases between the germline ends. The CDR3 contains 12 residues. The CDR3 spells CSVDRESTEAFF. CDR3 in DNA: TGCAGCGTTGACAGGGAGTCCACTGAAGCTTTCTTT.

V and J are TRBV6-5 and TRBJ1-2, with D possibly matching TRBD1 (5 bases). Trimming shortened V by 6 bases and J by 3 bases, and 17 bases separated the two germline ends. The germline CDR1 and CDR2 sequences are MNHEY and SVGAGI. This CDR3 is 15 amino acids long. CDR3 region: CASRKGRDEDYGYTF. CDR3 bases: TGTGCCAGCAGAAAAGGCAGGGACGAGGACTATGGCTACACCTTC.

This clone was observed a single time. The rearrangement uses TRBV30 and TRBJ1-4; TRBD1 agrees at 7 bases. The CDR3 has 15 amino acids. The germline V gene has CDR1 GTSNPN and CDR2 SVGIG (reference sequence). V lost 4 bases, J lost 5 bases, and 10 bases stayed unmatched. The CDR3 DNA reads TGTGCCTGGACCAGGGGACAGCGCCAAAATGAAAAACTGTTTTTT. Its protein is CAWTRGQRQNEKLFF.

This chain links TRBV9 with TRBJ2-7; D perhaps matches TRBD2 (6 bases). V was cut by 0 bases and J by 6 bases, with 16 bases left in between. Germline V gives CDR1 SGDLS, CDR2 YYNGEE. This CDR3 is built from 15 residues. The CDR3 reads CASSVDYGGIREQYF. The DNA for the CDR3 is TGTGCCAGCAGCGTAGACTATGGGGGGATTCGCGAGCAGTACTTC.

This chain links TRBV4-3 with TRBJ1-4; D unresolved. Per germline, CDR1 LGHNA and CDR2 YSLEER. Trimming shortened V by 5 bases and J by 8 bases, and 15 bases separated the two germline ends. The CDR3 sequence is 14 residues long. Here the CDR3 reads CASSALRSAEKLFF. The CDR3 DNA is TGCGCCAGCAGCGCGTTGAGGAGTGCCGAAAAACTGTTTTTT.

The rearrangement joins TRBV13 to TRBJ2-1, with D possibly being TRBD2 (7 bases). Germline V CDR1 and CDR2: PRHDT, FYEKMQ (reference sequence). The length of the CDR3 is 16 residues. The germline V and J ends were trimmed by 0 bases and 4 bases, with 13 bases remaining between them. Here the CDR3 reads CASSLGWGGVYNEQFF. Written as DNA, the CDR3 is TGTGCCAGCAGCTTAGGATGGGGGGGCGTGTACAATGAGCAGTTCTTC.

This chain connects TRBV11-2 to TRBJ1-2; 8 bases fit TRBD1. This CDR3 is 13 amino acids long. The germline gives CDR1 SGHAT, CDR2 FQNNGV. Germline trimming cut 5 bases from V and 2 bases from J; bases unmatched to any gene: 1. The CDR3 region is CASSRQGNYGYTF. The CDR3 coding sequence is TGTGCCAGCAGCCGACAGGGGAACTATGGCTACACCTTC.

The CDR3 DNA sequence: TGTGCCTGGAGTGTACGGCGGGGGCTCTACGAGCAGTACTTC. It encodes CAWSVRRGLYEQYF. The chain uses TRBV30 and TRBJ2-7; a possible D gene is TRBD2 (7 bases). The CDR3 loop spans 14 amino acids. CDR1 is GTSNPN and CDR2 is SVGIG in the germline V gene (reference sequence). Trimming removed 0 bases at V and 3 bases at J, with 12 bases between.

V gene TRBV9 combines with J gene TRBJ2-2; 7 bases map to TRBD2. The germline gives CDR1 SGDLS, CDR2 YYNGEE. The V segment lost 4 bases and the J segment 3 bases; nucleotides outside the gene matches: 9. CDR3 length: 16 residues. The CDR3 DNA reads TGTGCCAGCAGCCTGGGGACGGGGGGTGACACCGGGGAGCTGTTTTTT. Its protein product is CASSLGTGGDTGELFF. Using reference TRBV9 and TRBJ2-2 for the parts outside the CDR3, the full variable domain is DSGVTQTPKHLITATGQRVTLRCSPRSGDLSVYWYQQSLDQGLQFLIQYYNGEERAKGNILERFSAQQFPDLHSELNLSSLELGDSALYFCASSLGTGGDTGELFFGEGSRLTVL.

The gene calls are TRBV15 and TRBJ2-1; TRBD2 might be the D (6 bases). CDR1 and CDR2 (germline): LNHNV, YYDKDF (reference sequence). The V and J ends lost 6 bases and 7 bases respectively, with 19 bases between them. This CDR3 region has 15 residues. Written as DNA, the CDR3 is TGTGCCACCAGTTTGGAGGGGACCCCGGGGAATGAGCAGTTCTTC. Its protein is CATSLEGTPGNEQFF.

The gene calls are TRBV4-3 and TRBJ2-4; no firm D call. The CDR3 sequence is 14 residues long. V was clipped by 0 bases and J by 4 bases, with 7 bases between them. From germline, CDR1 is LGHNA and CDR2 YSLEER. CDR3 in amino acids: CASSQDFLKNIQYF. CDR3 sequence (DNA): TGCGCCAGCAGCCAAGATTTTCTGAAAAACATTCAGTACTTC.

The chain carries TRBV18 and TRBJ2-5, with no clear D. The CDR3 spans 12 residues. V was cut by 3 bases and J by 4 bases, with 6 bases left in between. Germline V gives CDR1 KGHSH, CDR2 LQKENI. The chain's CDR3 is CASSPLTETQYF. Here the CDR3 DNA reads TGTGCCAGCTCACCTCTAACAGAGACCCAGTACTTC.

V and J are TRBV5-5 and TRBJ2-7, with a possible D match to TRBD2 (5 bases). V lost 0 bases, J lost 3 bases, and 13 bases lay in between. The CDR3 length is 15 residues. Germline V gene lookup returns CDR1 SGHKS and CDR2 YYEKEE (reference sequence). The chain's CDR3 is CASSLGLAGDYEQYF. The CDR3 DNA is TGTGCCAGCAGCTTGGGCCTGGCGGGCGACTACGAGCAGTACTTC.

CDR3 nucleotide sequence: TGTGCCAGCTCACCACGGGTTGACAGTCATGTTGTCAGCTACACCTTC. Its translation: CASSPRVDSHVVSYTF. The chain joins TRBV18 to TRBJ1-2; maybe TRBD1 (5 bases). There are 16 residues in the CDR3. V was shortened by 1 base and J by 9 bases, with 21 bases between the two germline ends. Germline V gene lookup returns CDR1 KGHSH and CDR2 LQKENI.

The rearrangement uses TRBV19 and TRBJ2-2, with a weak D call TRBD2 (6 bases). The CDR3 spans 14 residues. The V gene's germline CDR1 is LNHDA and CDR2 SQIVND (reference sequence). Trimming left V 6 bases short and J 6 bases short, with 14 bases between. CDR3: CASRRGGVSGELFF. The CDR3 DNA reads TGTGCCAGTAGGCGAGGAGGGGTCTCCGGGGAGCTGTTTTTT.

The chain combines TRBV2 with TRBJ1-2, with no clear D. V shed 2 bases and J shed 4 bases, with 5 bases lying between them. The CDR3 spans 12 residues. Germline V CDR1 and CDR2: SNHLY, FYNNEI. CDR3 nucleotide sequence: TGTGCCAGCAGTGAACTGATCTATGGCTACACCTTC. It yields the protein CASSELIYGYTF.

The chain recombines TRBV7-9 with TRBJ2-2; perhaps TRBD1 as D (5 bases). Germline-derived CDR1 and CDR2 are SEHNR and FQNEAQ (reference sequence). The CDR3 runs 14 residues. Trimming took off 4 bases at V and 4 bases at J, with 10 bases between the two ends. CDR3 DNA sequence: TGTGCCAGCAGCTCCGGACAACTCACCGGGGAGCTGTTTTTT. Its protein is CASSSGQLTGELFF.

This rearrangement joins TRBV19 to TRBJ2-5, with TRBD2 identical over 7 bases. CDR1 and CDR2 (germline): LNHDA, SQIVND (reference sequence). Unmatched junction bases numbered 8, after V lost 6 bases and J lost 4 bases. CDR3 length equals 14 residues. DNA of the CDR3: TGTGCCAGTAGATCCACTAGCGTCGGAGAGACCCAGTACTTC. This sequence encodes CASRSTSVGETQYF.